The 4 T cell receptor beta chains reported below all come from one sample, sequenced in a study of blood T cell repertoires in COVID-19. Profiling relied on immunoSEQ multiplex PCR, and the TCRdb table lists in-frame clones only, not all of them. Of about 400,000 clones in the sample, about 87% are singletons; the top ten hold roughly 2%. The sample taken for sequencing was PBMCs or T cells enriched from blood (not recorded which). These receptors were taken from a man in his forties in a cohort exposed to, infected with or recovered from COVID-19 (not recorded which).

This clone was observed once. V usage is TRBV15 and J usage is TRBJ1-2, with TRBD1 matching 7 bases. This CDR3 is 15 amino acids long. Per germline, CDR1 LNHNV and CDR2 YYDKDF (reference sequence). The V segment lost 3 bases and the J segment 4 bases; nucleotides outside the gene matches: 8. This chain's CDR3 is CATSSWDSISYGYTF. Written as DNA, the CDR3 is TGTGCCACCAGCAGCTGGGACAGTATTAGCTATGGCTACACCTTC.

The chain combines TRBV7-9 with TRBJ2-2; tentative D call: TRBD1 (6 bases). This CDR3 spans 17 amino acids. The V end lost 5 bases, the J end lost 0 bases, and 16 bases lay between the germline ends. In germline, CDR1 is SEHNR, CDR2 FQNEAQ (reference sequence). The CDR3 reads CASSPRTVRSNTGELFF. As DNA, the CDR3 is TGTGCCAGCAGCCCTCGGACAGTCCGGTCGAACACCGGGGAGCTGTTTTTT.

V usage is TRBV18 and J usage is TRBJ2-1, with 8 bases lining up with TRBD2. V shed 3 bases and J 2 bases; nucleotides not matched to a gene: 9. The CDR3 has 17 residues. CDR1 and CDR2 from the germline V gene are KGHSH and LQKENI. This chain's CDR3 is CASSPSSGRRTYNEQFF. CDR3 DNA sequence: TGTGCCAGCTCACCTTCCAGCGGGAGACGGACCTACAATGAGCAGTTCTTC.

CDR3: CASSLRASGNYEQYF. CDR3 nucleotide sequence: TGTGCCAGCAGCTTAAGGGCTAGCGGGAACTACGAGCAGTACTTC. The chain has TRBV7-6 and TRBJ2-7; 9 bases agree with TRBD2. CDR1 and CDR2 from the germline V gene are SGHVS and FNYEAQ. V dropped 2 bases and J dropped 3; count of bases not matched to a gene: 5. The CDR3 extends over 15 amino acids.